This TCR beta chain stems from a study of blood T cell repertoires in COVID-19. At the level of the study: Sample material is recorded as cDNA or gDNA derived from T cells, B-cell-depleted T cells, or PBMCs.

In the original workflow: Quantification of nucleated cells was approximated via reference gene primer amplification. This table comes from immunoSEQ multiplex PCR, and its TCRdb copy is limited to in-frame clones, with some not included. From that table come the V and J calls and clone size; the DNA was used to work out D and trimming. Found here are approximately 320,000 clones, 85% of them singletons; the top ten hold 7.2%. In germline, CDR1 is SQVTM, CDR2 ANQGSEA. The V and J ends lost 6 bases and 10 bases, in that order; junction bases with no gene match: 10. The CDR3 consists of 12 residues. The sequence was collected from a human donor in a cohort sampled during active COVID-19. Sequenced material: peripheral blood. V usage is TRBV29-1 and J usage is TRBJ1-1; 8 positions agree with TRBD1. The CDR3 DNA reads TGCAGCGTCCGGGGACAGGCAATTGGAGCTTTCTTT. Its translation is CSVRGQAIGAFF.